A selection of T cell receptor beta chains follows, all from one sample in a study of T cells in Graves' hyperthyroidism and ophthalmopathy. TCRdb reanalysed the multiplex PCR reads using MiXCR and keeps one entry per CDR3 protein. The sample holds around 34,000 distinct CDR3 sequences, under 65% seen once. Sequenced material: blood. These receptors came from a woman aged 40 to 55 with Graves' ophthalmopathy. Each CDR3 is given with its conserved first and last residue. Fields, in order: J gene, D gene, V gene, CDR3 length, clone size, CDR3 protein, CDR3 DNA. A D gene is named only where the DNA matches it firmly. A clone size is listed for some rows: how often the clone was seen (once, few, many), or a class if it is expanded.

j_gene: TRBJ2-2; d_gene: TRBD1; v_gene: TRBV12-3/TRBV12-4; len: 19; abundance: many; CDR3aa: CASRSGQEVAGQNTGELFF; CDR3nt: TGTGCCAGCAGGTCGGGACAGGAAGTTGCGGGCCAAAACACCGGGGAGCTGTTTTTT
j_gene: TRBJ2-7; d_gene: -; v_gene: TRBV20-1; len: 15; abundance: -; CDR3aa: CSARTSAESSYEQYF; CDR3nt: TGCAGTGCTAGAACTTCGGCGGAAAGCTCCTACGAGCAGTACTTC
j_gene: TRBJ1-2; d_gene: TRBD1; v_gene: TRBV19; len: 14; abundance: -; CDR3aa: CASWSPGQGQGYTF; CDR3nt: TGTGCCAGTTGGAGCCCGGGACAGGGGCAGGGCTACACCTTC
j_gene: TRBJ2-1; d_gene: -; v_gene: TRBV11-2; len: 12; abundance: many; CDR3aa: CASSLRGGEQFF; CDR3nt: TGTGCCAGCAGCTTAAGGGGGGGTGAGCAGTTCTTC
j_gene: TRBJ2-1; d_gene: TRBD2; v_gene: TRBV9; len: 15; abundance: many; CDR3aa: CASSFGGTSDAEQFF; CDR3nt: TGTGCCAGCAGCTTCGGGGGGACTAGCGACGCTGAGCAGTTCTTC
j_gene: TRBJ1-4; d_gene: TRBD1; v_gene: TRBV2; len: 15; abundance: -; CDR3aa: CASSLGQALNEKLFF; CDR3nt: TGTGCCAGCAGCCTAGGACAGGCGTTAAATGAAAAACTGTTTTTT
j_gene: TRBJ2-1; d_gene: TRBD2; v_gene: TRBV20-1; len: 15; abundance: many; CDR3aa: CSATRTSGRGGEQFF; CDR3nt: TGCAGTGCAACCCGGACTAGCGGGAGGGGGGGGGAGCAGTTCTTC
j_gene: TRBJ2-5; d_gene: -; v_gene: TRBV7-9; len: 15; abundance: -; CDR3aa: CASSLGAGDTETQYF; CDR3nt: TGTGCCAGCAGCTTAGGGGCAGGGGATACAGAGACCCAGTACTTC
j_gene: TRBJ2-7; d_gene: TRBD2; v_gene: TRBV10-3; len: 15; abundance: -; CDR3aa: CAISYTSGGPYEQYF; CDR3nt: TGTGCCATCAGTTATACTAGCGGGGGCCCCTACGAGCAGTACTTC
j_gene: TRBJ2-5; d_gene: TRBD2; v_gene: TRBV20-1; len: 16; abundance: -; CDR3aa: CSATTSGGGAYETQYF; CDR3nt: TGCAGTGCCACTACTAGCGGGGGGGGGGCATATGAGACCCAGTACTTC
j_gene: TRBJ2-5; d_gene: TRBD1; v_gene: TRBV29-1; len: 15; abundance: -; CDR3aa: CSVPSRDRVGETQYF; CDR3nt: TGCAGCGTCCCCTCGAGGGACAGGGTTGGAGAGACCCAGTACTTC
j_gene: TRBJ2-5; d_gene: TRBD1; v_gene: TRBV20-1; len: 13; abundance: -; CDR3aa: CSARRQGYETRCF; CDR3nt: TGCAGTGCTAGAAGACAGGGGTATGAGACCCGGTGCTTC
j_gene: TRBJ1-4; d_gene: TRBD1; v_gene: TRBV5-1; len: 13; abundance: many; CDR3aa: CASRRDSYEKLFF; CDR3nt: TGCGCCAGCCGCCGGGACAGCTATGAAAAACTGTTTTTT
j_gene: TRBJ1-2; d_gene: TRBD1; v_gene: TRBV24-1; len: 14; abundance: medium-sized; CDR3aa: CATSDAGGNYGYTF; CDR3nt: TGTGCCACCAGTGATGCAGGGGGGAACTATGGCTACACCTTC
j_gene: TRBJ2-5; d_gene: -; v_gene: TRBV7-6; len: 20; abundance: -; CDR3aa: CASSSNTNEKLFFGSGTQYF; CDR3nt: -
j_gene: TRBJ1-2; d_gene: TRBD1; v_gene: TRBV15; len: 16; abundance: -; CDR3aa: CATSSRDRGLSYGYTF; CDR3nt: TGTGCCACCAGCTCCCGGGACAGGGGGCTTAGCTATGGCTACACCTTC
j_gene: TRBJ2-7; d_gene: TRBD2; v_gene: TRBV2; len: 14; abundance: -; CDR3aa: CASSTGLARNEQYF; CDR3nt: TGTGCCAGCAGCACGGGACTAGCCAGGAACGAGCAGTACTTC
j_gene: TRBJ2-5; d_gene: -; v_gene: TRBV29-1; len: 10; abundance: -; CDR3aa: CSVYAAGQNF; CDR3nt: TGCAGCGTATACGCAGCGGGACAGAATTTC
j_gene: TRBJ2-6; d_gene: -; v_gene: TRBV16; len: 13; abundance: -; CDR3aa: CASSQAGANVLTF; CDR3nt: TGTGCCAGCAGCCAGGCAGGGGCCAACGTCCTGACTTTC
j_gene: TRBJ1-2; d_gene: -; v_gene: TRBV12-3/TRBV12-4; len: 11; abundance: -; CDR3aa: CASRLGAGNTF; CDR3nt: TGTGCCAGCAGGTTGGGGGCTGGAAACACCTTC
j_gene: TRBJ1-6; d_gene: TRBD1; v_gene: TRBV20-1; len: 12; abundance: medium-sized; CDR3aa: CSAGRTGQPLHF; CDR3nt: TGCAGTGCTGGAAGGACAGGGCAACCCCTCCACTTT
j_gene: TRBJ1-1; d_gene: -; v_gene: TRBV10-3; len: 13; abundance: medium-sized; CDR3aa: CAISDGGNTEAFF; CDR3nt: TGTGCCATCAGTGATGGGGGGAACACTGAAGCTTTCTTT
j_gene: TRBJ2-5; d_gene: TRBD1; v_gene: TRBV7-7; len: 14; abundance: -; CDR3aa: CASSLTGFQETQYF; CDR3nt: TGTGCTAGCAGCCTGACAGGGTTCCAAGAGACCCAGTACTTC
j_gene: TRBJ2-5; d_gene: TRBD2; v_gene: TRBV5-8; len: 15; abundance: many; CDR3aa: CASSRTSGIRETQYF; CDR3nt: TGTGCCAGCAGCAGGACTAGCGGGATTAGGGAGACCCAGTACTTC
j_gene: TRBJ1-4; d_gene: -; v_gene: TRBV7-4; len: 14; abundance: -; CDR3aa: CASSVAGGREKLFF; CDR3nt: TGTGCCAGCAGCGTAGCTGGGGGCAGAGAGAAACTGTTTTTT
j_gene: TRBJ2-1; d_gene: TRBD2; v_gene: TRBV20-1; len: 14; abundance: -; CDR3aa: CSAWTSGSIYGQFF; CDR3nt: TGCAGTGCTTGGACTAGCGGGAGTATTTATGGGCAGTTCTTC
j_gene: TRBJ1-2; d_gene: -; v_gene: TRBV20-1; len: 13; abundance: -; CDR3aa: CSARDSANYGYTF; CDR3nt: TGCAGTGCTAGAGATTCGGCTAACTATGGCTACACCTTC
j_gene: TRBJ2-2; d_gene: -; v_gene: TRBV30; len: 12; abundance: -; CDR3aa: CAWSVRTVRLFF; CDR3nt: TGTGCCTGGAGTGTACGGACAGTTAGGCTGTTTTTT
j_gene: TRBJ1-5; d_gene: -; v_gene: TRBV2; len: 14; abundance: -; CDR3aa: CASRQGGGEWPQHF; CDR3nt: TGTGCCAGCAGACAGGGAGGGGGAGAGTGGCCCCAGCATTTT
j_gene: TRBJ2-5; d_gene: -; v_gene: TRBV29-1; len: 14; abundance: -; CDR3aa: CSVESGYGQETQYF; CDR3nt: TGCAGCGTTGAATCAGGGTATGGGCAAGAGACCCAGTACTTC
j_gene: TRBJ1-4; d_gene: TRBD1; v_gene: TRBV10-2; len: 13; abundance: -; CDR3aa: CASTRTGERKLFF; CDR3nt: TGCGCCAGCACCCGGACAGGGGAGAGGAAACTGTTTTTT
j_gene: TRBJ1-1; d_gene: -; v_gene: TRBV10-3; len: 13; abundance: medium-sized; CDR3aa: CAIIGTLGTEAFF; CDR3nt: TGTGCCATCATAGGCACTTTAGGTACTGAAGCTTTCTTT
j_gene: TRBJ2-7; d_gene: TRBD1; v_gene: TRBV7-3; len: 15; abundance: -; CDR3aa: CASSFSGTGAIEQYF; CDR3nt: TGTGCCAGCAGCTTCTCGGGGACAGGGGCAATCGAGCAGTACTTC
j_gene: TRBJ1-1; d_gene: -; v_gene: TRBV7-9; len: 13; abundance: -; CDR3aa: CASSSEIYTEAFF; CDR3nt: TGTGCCAGCAGCTCCGAGATCTACACGGAAGCTTTCTTT
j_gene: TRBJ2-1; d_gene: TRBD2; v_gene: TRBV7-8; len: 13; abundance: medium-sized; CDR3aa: CASSRSSGHEQFF; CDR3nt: TGTGCCAGCAGCAGGTCTAGCGGGCATGAGCAGTTCTTC
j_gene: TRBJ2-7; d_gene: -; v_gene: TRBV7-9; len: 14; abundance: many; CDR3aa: CASSFGVIPHEQYF; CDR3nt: TGTGCCAGCAGCTTTGGAGTGATACCGCACGAGCAGTACTTC
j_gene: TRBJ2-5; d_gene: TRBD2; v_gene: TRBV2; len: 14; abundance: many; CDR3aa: CASSRDYGQETQYF; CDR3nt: TGTGCCAGCAGCCGGGACTACGGACAAGAGACCCAGTACTTC
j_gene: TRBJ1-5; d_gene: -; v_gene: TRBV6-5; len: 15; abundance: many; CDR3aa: CASSYSRGSNQPQHF; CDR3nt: TGTGCCAGCAGTTACTCGAGGGGTAGCAATCAGCCCCAGCATTTT
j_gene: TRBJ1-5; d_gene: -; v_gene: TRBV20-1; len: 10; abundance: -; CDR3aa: CSAREGTEHF; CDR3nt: TGCAGTGCTAGAGAGGGGACTGAGCATTTT
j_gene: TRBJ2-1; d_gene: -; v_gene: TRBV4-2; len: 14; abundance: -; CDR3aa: CASSQDRGANEQSF; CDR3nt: TGTGCTAGCAGCCAAGACCGTGGCGCCAATGAGCAGTCCTTC
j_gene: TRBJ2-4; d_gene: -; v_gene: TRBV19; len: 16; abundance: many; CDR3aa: CASSMGGISQKNIQYF; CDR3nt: TGTGCCAGTAGTATGGGAGGCATATCTCAAAAAAACATTCAGTACTTC
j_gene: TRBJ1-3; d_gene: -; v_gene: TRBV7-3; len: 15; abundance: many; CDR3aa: CASSLDGARGNTIYF; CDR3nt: TGTGCCAGCAGCTTAGACGGGGCGCGGGGAAACACCATATATTTT
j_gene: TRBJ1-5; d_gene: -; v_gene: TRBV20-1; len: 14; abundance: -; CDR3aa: CSAPWGGVYQPQHF; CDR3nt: TGCAGTGCTCCCTGGGGGGGGGTATATCAGCCCCAGCATTTT
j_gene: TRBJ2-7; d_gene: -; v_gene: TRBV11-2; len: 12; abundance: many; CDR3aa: CASSLALYEQYF; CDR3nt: TGTGCCAGCAGCTTAGCGTTGTACGAGCAGTACTTC
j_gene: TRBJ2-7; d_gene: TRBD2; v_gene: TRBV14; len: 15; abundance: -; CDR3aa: CASSRLGTSGNEQYF; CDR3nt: TGTGCCAGCAGCCGACTGGGGACTAGTGGGAACGAGCAGTACTTC
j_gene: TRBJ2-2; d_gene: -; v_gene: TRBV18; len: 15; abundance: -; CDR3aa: CASSPPNRVSGELFF; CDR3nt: TGTGCCAGCTCACCACCGAACAGGGTATCCGGGGAGCTGTTTTTT
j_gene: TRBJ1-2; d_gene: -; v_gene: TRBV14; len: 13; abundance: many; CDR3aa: CASSQDLGVGYTF; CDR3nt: TGTGCCAGCAGCCAAGATCTTGGGGTCGGCTACACCTTC
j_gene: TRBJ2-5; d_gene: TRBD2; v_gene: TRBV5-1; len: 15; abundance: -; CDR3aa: CASTRLAGHQETQYF; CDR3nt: TGCGCCAGCACCCGACTAGCGGGACACCAAGAGACCCAGTACTTC
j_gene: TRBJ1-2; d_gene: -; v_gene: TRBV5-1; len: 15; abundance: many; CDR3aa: CASSITGAANYGYTF; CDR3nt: TGCGCCAGCAGCATTACGGGGGCAGCTAACTATGGCTACACCTTC
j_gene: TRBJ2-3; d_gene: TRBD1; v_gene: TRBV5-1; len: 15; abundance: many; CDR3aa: CASSSTGTGADTQYF; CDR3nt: TGCGCCAGCAGCTCTACCGGGACAGGGGCAGATACGCAGTATTTT
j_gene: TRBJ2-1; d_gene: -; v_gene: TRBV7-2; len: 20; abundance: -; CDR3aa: CASSFYICGRAGGPGNEQFF; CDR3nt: -
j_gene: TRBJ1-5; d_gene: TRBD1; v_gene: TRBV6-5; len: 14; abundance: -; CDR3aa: CASSPWQGAQPQHF; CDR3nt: TGTGCCAGCAGCCCCTGGCAGGGGGCTCAGCCCCAGCATTTT
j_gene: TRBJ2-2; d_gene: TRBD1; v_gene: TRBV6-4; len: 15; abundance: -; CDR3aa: CASSATGADTGELYF; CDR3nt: TGTGCCAGCAGTGCCACAGGGGCGGACACCGGGGAGCTGTACTTC
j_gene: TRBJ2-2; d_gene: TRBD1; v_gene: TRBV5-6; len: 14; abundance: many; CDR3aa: CASSWTGEPGELFF; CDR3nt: TGTGCCAGCAGCTGGACAGGGGAACCCGGGGAGCTGTTTTTT
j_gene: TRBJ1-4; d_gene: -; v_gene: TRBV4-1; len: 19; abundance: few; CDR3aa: CASSQDREGGNTNAEKLFF; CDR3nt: TGCGCCAGCAGCCAAGACAGGGAGGGGGGGAATACTAATGCAGAAAAACTGTTTTTT